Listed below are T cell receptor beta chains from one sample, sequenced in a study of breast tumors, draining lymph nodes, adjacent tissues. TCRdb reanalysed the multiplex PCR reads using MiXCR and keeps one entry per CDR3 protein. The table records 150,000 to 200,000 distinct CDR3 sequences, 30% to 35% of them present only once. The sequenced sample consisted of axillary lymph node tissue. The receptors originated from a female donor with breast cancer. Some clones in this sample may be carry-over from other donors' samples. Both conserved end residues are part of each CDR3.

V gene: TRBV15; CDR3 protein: CATSRDRNSNQPQHF
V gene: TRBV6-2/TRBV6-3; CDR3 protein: CASRPTSSYEQYF
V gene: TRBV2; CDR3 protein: CASRGQGPNEQYF
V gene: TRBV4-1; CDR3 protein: CASSQGAGPAYEQYF
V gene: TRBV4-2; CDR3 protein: CASSQTPGTGSLANYGYTF
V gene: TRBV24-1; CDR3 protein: CATSQGQRPYEQYF
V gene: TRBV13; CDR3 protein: CASIAVTGELFF
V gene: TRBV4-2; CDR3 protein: CASSQTSGELFF
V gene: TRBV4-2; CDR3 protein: CASSGTSGGAESYNEQFF
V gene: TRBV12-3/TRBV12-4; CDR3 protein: CASSPGTGGNYGYTF
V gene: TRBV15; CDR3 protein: CATSRGSGPTTDTQYF
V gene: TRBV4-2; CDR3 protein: CGSSQDKAYHAVEQFF
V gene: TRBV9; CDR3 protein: CASSVDELLGNTIYF
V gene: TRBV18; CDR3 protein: CASSPPGRVGNTDTQYF
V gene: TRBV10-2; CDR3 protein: CASSEMTVWEQYF
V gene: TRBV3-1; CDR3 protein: CASSQSGTSYNEQFF
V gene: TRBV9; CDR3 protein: CASSVGISDGYTF